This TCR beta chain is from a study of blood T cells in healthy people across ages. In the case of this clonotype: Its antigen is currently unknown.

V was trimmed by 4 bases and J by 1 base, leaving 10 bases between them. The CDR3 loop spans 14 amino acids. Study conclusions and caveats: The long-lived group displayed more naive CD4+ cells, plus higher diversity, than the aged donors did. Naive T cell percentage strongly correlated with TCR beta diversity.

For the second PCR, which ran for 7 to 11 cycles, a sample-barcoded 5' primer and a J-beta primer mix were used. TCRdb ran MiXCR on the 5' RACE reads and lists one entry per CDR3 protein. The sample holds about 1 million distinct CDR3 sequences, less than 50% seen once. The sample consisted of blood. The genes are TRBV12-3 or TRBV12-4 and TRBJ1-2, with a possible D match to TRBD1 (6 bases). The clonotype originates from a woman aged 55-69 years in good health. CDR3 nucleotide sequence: TGTGCCAGCAGTTGGAGGGGGATTAACTATGGCTACACCTTC. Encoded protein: CASSWRGINYGYTF.